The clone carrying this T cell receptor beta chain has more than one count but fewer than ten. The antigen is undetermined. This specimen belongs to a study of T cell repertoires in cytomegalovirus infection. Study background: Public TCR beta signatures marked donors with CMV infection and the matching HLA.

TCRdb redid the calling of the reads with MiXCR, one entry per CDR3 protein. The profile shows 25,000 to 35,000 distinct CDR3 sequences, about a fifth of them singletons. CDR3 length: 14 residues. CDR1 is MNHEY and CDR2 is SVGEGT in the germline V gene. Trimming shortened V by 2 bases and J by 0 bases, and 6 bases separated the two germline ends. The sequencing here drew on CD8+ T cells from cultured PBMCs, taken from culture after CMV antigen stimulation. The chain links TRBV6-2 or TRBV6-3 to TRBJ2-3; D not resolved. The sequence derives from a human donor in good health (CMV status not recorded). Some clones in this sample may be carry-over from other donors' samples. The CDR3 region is CASSYGDSTDTQYF. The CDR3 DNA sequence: TGTGCCAGCAGTTACGGAGACAGCACAGATACGCAGTATTTT.